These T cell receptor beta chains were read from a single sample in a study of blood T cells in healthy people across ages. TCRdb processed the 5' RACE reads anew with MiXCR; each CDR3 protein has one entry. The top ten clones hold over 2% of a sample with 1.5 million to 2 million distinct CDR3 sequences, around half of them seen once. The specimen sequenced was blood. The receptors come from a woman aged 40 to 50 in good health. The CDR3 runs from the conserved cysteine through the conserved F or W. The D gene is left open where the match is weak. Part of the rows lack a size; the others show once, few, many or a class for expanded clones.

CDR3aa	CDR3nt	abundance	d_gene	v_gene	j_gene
CSAYQKGHGVVSETQYF	TGCAGTGCTTACCAAAAAGGACACGGCGTGGTTTCGGAGACCCAGTACTTC	NA	NA	TRBV20-1	TRBJ2-5
CASSQGGPVEKLFF	TGCGCCAGCAGCCAGGGGGGGCCCGTTGAAAAACTGTTTTTT	NA	NA	TRBV4-3	TRBJ1-4
CASSIGQVGLPDTQYF	TGTGCCAGTAGTATCGGGCAGGTTGGTCTCCCAGATACGCAGTATTTT	NA	NA	TRBV19	TRBJ2-3
CASSSWGGIQYF	TGTGCCAGCAGCAGTTGGGGCGGCATTCAGTACTTC	NA	NA	TRBV7-2	TRBJ2-4
CASSARTGEQPQHF	TGCGCCAGCAGCGCCCGGACAGGGGAACAGCCCCAGCATTTT	NA	TRBD1	TRBV4-3	TRBJ1-5
CASSYSEVNTGELFF	TGTGCCAGCAGTTACTCAGAAGTGAACACCGGGGAGCTGTTTTTT	NA	NA	TRBV6-2/TRBV6-3	TRBJ2-2
CASSLGYINEKLFF	TGCGCCAGCAGCTTGGGATATATAAATGAAAAACTGTTTTTT	NA	NA	TRBV5-1	TRBJ1-4
CSARKVRGSKNIQYF	TGCAGTGCTAGAAAGGTCAGGGGATCCAAAAACATTCAGTACTTC	NA	NA	TRBV20-1	TRBJ2-4
CASSAEGLAGFTDTQYF	TGTGCCAGCAGTGCAGAGGGACTAGCGGGCTTCACAGATACGCAGTATTTT	NA	TRBD2	TRBV28	TRBJ2-3
CASSIIQGADTQYF	TGCGCCAGCAGCATCATACAGGGAGCAGATACGCAGTATTTT	NA	NA	TRBV4-1	TRBJ2-3
CASSPGGLAKITDTQYF	TGCGCCAGCAGCCCAGGGGGCCTAGCTAAGATCACAGATACGCAGTATTTT	few	TRBD1	TRBV5-1	TRBJ2-3
CSAPFAGAHREQFF	TGCAGTGCTCCCTTCGCGGGGGCTCACAGAGAGCAGTTCTTC	NA	NA	TRBV20-1	TRBJ2-1
CASSPVPMNQPQHF	TGTGCCAGCTCACCTGTCCCGATGAATCAGCCCCAGCATTTT	NA	NA	TRBV18	TRBJ1-5
CATLPLGTTDTQYF	TGTGCCACCCTCCCCTTGGGAACAACAGATACGCAGTATTTT	NA	NA	TRBV28	TRBJ2-3
CASSLIGDSAYEQYF	TGTGCCAGCAGCCTTATCGGGGACAGCGCCTACGAGCAGTACTTC	NA	TRBD1	TRBV27	TRBJ2-7
CASSYSGDSNEQFF	TGTGCCAGCAGTTATTCCGGCGATAGTAATGAGCAGTTCTTC	many	NA	TRBV6-4	TRBJ2-1
CASSLAENLGYTF	TGCGCCAGCAGCTTGGCGGAGAACCTGGGCTACACCTTC	few	NA	TRBV5-1	TRBJ1-2
CATSDSRDPGGYGYTF	TGTGCCACCAGTGATTCCCGAGACCCCGGAGGCTATGGCTACACCTTC	NA	NA	TRBV24-1	TRBJ1-2
CASTHDVEQYF	TGTGCCAGCACCCACGACGTGGAGCAGTACTTC	NA	NA	TRBV2	TRBJ2-4
CSALTGGLSVETQYF	TGCAGCGCACTGACAGGGGGCCTTTCCGTCGAGACCCAGTACTTC	few	TRBD1	TRBV29-1	TRBJ2-5
CTSSEGGRSYEQYF	TGTACCAGCAGTGAAGGGGGCAGGTCCTACGAGCAGTACTTC	NA	TRBD1	TRBV6-1	TRBJ2-7
CASSPSGQETQYF	TGTGCCAGCAGCCCCTCCGGCCAAGAGACCCAGTACTTC	many	NA	TRBV5-1	TRBJ2-5
CASSQAGLRMGGYTF	TGCGCCAGCAGCCAGGCTGGTTTAAGGATGGGAGGCTACACCTTC	once	NA	TRBV4-1	TRBJ1-2
CASSYFDLLAKNIQYF	TGTGCCAGCAGTTACTTTGACCTGCTAGCCAAAAACATTCAGTACTTC	NA	NA	TRBV6-2/TRBV6-3	TRBJ2-4
CASSQDASGGLEQFF	TGTGCCAGCAGCCAAGACGCTAGCGGGGGGCTTGAGCAGTTCTTC	few	TRBD2	TRBV4-2	TRBJ2-1
CASRAGGSEQFF	TGTGCCAGCCGAGCAGGGGGCAGTGAGCAGTTCTTC	NA	TRBD1	TRBV12-3/TRBV12-4	TRBJ2-1
CAISGGESQFF	TGTGCCATCAGTGGTGGCGAGAGCCAGTTCTTC	NA	NA	TRBV10-3	TRBJ2-1
CASSFERDSQSYNEQFF	TGTGCCAGCAGTTTCGAGAGGGACAGTCAATCCTACAATGAGCAGTTCTTC	NA	TRBD1	TRBV27	TRBJ2-1
CASSGSDWDRGFTGANVLTF	TGTGCCAGCTCAGGATCCGACTGGGACAGGGGTTTTACTGGGGCCAACGTCCTGACTTTC	NA	TRBD1	TRBV18	TRBJ2-6
CSARDFNQPQHF	TGCAGTGCTAGGGACTTCAATCAGCCCCAGCATTTT	few	NA	TRBV20-1	TRBJ1-5
CSATIMEASPGGYTF	TGCAGTGCGACGATAATGGAAGCCTCACCGGGGGGCTACACCTTC	NA	NA	TRBV20-1	TRBJ1-2
CAGSPGQRGTQYF	TGTGCCGGCAGCCCCGGACAGCGGGGGACCCAGTACTTC	NA	NA	TRBV7-9	TRBJ2-5
CASSQDYGGSTDTQYF	TGCGCCAGCAGCCAAGATTATGGGGGAAGCACAGATACGCAGTATTTT	few	NA	TRBV4-3	TRBJ2-3
CASNHRGRVDEQFF	TGTGCCAGCAACCACAGGGGAAGGGTGGATGAGCAGTTCTTC	NA	TRBD1	TRBV2	TRBJ2-1
CSARNQGRGYGYTF	TGCAGTGCTAGAAATCAGGGACGCGGCTATGGCTACACCTTC	NA	NA	TRBV20-1	TRBJ1-2
CASSYSGTFFSYEQYF	TGTGCCAGCAGTTACTCAGGGACATTCTTTTCCTACGAGCAGTACTTC	few	NA	TRBV6-6	TRBJ2-7
CASRRTSGGSYNEQFF	TGTGCCAGCAGACGTACTAGCGGGGGTTCCTACAATGAGCAGTTCTTC	NA	TRBD2	TRBV6-5	TRBJ2-1
CASNPGGGQPYSYQPQHF	TGTGCCAGCAACCCTGGCGGCGGCCAGCCTTATAGCTATCAGCCCCAGCATTTT	few	NA	TRBV5-5	TRBJ1-5
CASSAYSLEAFF	TGTGCCAGCAGTGCATACAGCCTTGAAGCTTTCTTT	NA	NA	TRBV12-3/TRBV12-4	TRBJ1-1
CASSLGGLTGITYEQYF	TGTGCCAGCAGCTTGGGGGGCTTAACAGGGATCACCTACGAGCAGTACTTC	NA	NA	TRBV5-6	TRBJ2-7
CASSLVNRVLGHTIYF	TGTGCCAGCAGCTTAGTGAATAGGGTGTTGGGTCACACCATATATTTT	NA	NA	TRBV7-8	TRBJ1-3